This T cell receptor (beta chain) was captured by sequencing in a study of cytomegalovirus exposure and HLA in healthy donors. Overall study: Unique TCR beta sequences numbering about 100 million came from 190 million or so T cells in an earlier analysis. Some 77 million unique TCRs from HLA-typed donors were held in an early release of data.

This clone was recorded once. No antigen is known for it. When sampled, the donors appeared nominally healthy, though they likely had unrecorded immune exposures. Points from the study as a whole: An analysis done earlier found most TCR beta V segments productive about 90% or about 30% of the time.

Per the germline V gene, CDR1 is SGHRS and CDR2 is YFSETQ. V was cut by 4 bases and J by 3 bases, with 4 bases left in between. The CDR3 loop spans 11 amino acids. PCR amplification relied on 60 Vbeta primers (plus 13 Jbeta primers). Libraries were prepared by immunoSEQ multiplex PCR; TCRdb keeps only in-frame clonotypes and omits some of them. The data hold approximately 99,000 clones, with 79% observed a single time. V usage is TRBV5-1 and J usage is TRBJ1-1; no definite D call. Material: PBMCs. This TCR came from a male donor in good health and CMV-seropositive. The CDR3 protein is CASSHDTEAFF. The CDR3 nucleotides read TGCGCCAGCAGCCATGACACTGAAGCTTTCTTT.